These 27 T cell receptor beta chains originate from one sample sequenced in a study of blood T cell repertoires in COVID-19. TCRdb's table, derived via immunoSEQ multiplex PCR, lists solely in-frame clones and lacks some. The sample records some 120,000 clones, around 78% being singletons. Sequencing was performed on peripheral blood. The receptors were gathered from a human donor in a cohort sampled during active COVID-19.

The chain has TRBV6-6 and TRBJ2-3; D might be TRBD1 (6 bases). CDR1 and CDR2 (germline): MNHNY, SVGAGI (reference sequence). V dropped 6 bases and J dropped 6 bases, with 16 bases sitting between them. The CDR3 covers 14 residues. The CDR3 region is CASRNRAPGDTQYF. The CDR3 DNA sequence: TGTGCCAGCAGAAACAGGGCTCCCGGGGATACGCAGTATTTT.

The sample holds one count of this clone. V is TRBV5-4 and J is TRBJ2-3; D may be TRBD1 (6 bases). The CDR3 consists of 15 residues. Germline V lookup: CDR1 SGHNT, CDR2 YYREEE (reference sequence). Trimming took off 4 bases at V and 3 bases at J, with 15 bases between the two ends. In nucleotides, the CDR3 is TGTGCCAGCAGCCACCAGGCAGGGGCTACAGATACGCAGTATTTT. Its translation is CASSHQAGATDTQYF. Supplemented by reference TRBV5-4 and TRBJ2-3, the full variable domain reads ETGVTQSPTHLIKTRGQQVTLRCSSQSGHNTVSWYQQALGQGPQFIFQYYREEENGRGNFPPRFSGLQFPNYSSELNVNALELDDSALYLCASSHQAGATDTQYFGPGTRLTVL.

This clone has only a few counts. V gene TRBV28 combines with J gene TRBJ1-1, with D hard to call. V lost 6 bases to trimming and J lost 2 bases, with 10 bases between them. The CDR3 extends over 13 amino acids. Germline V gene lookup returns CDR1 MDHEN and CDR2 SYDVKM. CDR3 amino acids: CASRYQVNTEAFF. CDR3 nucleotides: TGTGCCAGCAGATATCAGGTTAACACTGAAGCTTTCTTT.

CDR3 sequence (DNA): TGCGCCAGCAGCCAGGTAGGGCGGGAGGTAAACGAGCAGTACTTC. It translates to CASSQVGREVNEQYF. This rearrangement joins TRBV4-1 to TRBJ2-7; 8 nucleotides match TRBD2. The CDR3 consists of 15 residues. Germline CDR1 and CDR2: MGHRA and YSYEKL. V was clipped by 3 bases and J by 5 bases; unmatched bases: 9.

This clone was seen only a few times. CDR3 loop: CASSPLSREAFF. CDR3 DNA: TGTGCCAGCAGCCCCCTCTCGAGGGAAGCTTTCTTT. The V and J genes are TRBV2 and TRBJ1-1; the D is unclear. CDR1 and CDR2 from the germline V gene are SNHLY and FYNNEI. V lost 6 bases to trimming and J lost 8 bases, with 13 bases between them. The CDR3 sequence is 12 residues long. The full variable domain, with the rest looked up from reference TRBV2 and TRBJ1-1, is EPEVTQTPSHQVTQMGQEVILRCVPISNHLYFYWYRQILGQKVEFLVSFYNNEISEKSEIFDDQFSVERPDGSNFTLKIRSTKLEDSAMYFCASSPLSREAFFGQGTRLTVV.

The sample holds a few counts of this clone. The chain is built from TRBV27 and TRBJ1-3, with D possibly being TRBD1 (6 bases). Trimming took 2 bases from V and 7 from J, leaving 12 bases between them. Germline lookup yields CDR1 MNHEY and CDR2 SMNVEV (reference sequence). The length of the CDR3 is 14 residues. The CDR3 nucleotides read TGTGCCAGCAGTTTAAGGGGGTTTGGTAACACCATATATTTT. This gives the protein CASSLRGFGNTIYF.

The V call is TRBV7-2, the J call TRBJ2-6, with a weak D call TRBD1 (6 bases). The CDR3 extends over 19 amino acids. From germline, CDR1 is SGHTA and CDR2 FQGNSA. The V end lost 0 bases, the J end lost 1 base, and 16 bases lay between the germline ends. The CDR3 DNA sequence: TGTGCCAGCAGCTTAGCCCGCCTACAGGGTACTTCTGGGGCCAACGTCCTGACTTTC. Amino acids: CASSLARLQGTSGANVLTF.

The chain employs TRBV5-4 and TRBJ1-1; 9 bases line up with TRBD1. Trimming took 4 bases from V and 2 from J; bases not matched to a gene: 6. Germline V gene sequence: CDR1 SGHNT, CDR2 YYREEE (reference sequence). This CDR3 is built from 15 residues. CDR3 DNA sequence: TGTGCCAGCAGCCTACAGGGGGCTGGAAACACTGAAGCTTTCTTT. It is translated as CASSLQGAGNTEAFF.

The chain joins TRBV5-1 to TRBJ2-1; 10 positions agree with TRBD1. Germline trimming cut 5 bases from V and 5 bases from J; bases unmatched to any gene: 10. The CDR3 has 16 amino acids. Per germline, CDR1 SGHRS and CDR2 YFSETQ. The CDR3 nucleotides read TGCGCCAGCAGTTGGGCCGGACAGGGGGTAAACAATGAGCAGTTCTTC. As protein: CASSWAGQGVNNEQFF.

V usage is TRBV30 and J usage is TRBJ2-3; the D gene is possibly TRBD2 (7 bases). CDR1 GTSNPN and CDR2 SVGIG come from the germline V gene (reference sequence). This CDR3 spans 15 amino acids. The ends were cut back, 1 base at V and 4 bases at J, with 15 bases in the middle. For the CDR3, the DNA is TGTGCCTGGAGTGCCCGCAGGGGAGGGGCAGATACGCAGTATTTT. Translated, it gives CAWSARRGGADTQYF.

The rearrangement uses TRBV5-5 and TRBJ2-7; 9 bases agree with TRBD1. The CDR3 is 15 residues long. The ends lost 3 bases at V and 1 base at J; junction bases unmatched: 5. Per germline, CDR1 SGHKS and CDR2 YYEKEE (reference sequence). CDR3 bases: TGTGCCAGCAGCTGGACGGACAGGGGTTCCTACGAGCAGTACTTC. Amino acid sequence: CASSWTDRGSYEQYF. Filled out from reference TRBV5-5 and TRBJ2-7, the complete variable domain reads DAGVTQSPTHLIKTRGQQVTLRCSPISGHKSVSWYQQVLGQGPQFIFQYYEKEERGRGNFPDRFSARQFPNYSSELNVNALLLGDSALYLCASSWTDRGSYEQYFGPGTRLTVT.

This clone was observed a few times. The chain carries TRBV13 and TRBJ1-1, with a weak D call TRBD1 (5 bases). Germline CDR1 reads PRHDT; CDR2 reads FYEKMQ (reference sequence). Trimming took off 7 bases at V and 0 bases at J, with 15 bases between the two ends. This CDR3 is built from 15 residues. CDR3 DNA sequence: TGTGCCAGCACCCTAAGGGGCAGCCTGAACACTGAAGCTTTCTTT. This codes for CASTLRGSLNTEAFF.

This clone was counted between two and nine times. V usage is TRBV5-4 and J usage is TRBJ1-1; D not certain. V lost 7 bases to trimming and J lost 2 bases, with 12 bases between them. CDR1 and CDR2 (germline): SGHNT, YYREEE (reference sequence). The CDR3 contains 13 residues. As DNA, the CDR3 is TGTGCCAGCGCCTTCGGTCGTAACACTGAAGCTTTCTTT. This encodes CASAFGRNTEAFF.

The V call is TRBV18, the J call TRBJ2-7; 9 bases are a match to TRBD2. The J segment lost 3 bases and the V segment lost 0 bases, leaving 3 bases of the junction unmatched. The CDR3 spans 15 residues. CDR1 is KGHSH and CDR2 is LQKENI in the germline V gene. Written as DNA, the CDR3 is TGTGCCAGCTCACCACCTAGCGGGGGCGGCTACGAGCAGTACTTC. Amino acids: CASSPPSGGGYEQYF.

CDR3 amino acids: CASSVGDSPFKAEGYTF. CDR3 in DNA: TGTGCCAGCAGCGTAGGGGACAGCCCCTTCAAAGCAGAGGGCTACACCTTC. This sequence joins TRBV9 and TRBJ1-2, with 7 bases fitting TRBD1. This CDR3 comprises 17 residues. Germline-derived CDR1 and CDR2 are SGDLS and YYNGEE. The J segment lost 8 bases and the V segment lost 0 bases, leaving 16 bases of the junction unmatched.

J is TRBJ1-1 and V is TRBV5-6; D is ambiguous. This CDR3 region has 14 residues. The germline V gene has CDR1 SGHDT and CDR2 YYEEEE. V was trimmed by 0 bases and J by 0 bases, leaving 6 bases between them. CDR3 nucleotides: TGTGCCAGCAGCTTGGGACGGGTGAACACTGAAGCTTTCTTT. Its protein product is CASSLGRVNTEAFF.

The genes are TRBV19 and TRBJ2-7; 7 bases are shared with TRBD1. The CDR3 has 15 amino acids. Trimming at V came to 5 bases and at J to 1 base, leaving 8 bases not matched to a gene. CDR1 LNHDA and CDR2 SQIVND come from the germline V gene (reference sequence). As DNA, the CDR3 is TGTGCCAGTAGTCCCTCGACAGGGTGGTCCTACGAGCAGTACTTC. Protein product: CASSPSTGWSYEQYF. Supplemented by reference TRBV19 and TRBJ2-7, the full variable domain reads DGGITQSPKYLFRKEGQNVTLSCEQNLNHDAMYWYRQDPGQGLRLIYYSQIVNDFQKGDIAEGYSVSREKKESFPLTVTSAQKNPTAFYLCASSPSTGWSYEQYFGPGTRLTVT.

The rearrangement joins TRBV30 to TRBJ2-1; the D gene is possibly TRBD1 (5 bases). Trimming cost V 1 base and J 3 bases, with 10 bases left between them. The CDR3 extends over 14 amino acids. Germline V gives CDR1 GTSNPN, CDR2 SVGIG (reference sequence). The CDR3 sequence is CAWSEGQGYNEQFF. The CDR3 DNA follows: TGTGCCTGGAGTGAAGGGCAGGGCTACAATGAGCAGTTCTTC.

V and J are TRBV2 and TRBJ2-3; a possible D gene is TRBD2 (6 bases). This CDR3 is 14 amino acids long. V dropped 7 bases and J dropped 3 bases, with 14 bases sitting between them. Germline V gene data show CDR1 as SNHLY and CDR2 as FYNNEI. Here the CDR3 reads CASKPGLGTDTQYF. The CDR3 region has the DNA TGTGCCAGCAAACCGGGACTGGGGACAGATACGCAGTATTTT.

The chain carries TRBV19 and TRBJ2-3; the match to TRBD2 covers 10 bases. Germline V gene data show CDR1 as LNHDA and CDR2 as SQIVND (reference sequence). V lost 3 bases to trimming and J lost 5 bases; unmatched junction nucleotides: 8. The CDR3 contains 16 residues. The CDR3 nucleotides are TGTGCCAGTAGTATTACCAGCGGGGGGGCCAAAGATACGCAGTATTTT. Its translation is CASSITSGGAKDTQYF.

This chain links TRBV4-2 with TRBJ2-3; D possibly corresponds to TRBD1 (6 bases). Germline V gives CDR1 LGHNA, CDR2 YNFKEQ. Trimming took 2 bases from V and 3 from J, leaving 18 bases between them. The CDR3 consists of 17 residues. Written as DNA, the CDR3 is TGTGCCAGCAGCCAACGACAGAAACAGGGATCGACAGATACGCAGTATTTT. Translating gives CASSQRQKQGSTDTQYF.

The CDR3 DNA is TGTGCCAGCAGTGAGGACCCTAGGGGAAATCAGCCCCAGCATTTT. Protein product: CASSEDPRGNQPQHF. This rearrangement joins TRBV6-6 to TRBJ1-5; D is perhaps TRBD1 (5 bases). Germline V gene lookup returns CDR1 MNHNY and CDR2 SVGAGI (reference sequence). The CDR3 spans 15 residues. V was pared by 5 bases and J by 4 bases, with 15 bases between.

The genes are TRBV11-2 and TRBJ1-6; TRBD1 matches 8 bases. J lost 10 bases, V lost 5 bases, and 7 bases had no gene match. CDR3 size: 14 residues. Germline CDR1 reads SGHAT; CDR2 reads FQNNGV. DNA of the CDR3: TGTGCCAGCAGCGCTGGACAGGGTGGCTCACCCCTCCACTTT. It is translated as CASSAGQGGSPLHF.

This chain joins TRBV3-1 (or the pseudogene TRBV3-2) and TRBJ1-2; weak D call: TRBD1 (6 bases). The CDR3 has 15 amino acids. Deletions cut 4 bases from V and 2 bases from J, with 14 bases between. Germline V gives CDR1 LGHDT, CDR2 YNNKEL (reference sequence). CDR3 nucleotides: TGTGCCAGCAGCCTTCCCAAAAGGGGGAACTATGGCTACACCTTC. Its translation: CASSLPKRGNYGYTF.

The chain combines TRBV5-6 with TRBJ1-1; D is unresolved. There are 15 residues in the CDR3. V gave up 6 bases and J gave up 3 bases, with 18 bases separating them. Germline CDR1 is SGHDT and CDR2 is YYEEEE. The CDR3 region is CASTPPNGEHTEAFF. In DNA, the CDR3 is TGTGCCAGCACCCCCCCCAACGGAGAGCACACTGAAGCTTTCTTT.

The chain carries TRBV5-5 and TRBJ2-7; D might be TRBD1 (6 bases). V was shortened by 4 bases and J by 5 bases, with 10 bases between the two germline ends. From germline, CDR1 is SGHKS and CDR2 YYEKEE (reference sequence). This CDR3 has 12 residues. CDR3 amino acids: CASSRGGNEQYF. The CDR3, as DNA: TGTGCCAGCAGCCGAGGGGGAAACGAGCAGTACTTC.

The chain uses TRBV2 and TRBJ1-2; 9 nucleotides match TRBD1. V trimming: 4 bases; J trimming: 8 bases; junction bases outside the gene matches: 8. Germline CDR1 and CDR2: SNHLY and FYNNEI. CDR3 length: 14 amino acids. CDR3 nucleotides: TGTGCCAGCAGTGTGGAGACAGGGGGTCACGGCTACACCTTC. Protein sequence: CASSVETGGHGYTF.